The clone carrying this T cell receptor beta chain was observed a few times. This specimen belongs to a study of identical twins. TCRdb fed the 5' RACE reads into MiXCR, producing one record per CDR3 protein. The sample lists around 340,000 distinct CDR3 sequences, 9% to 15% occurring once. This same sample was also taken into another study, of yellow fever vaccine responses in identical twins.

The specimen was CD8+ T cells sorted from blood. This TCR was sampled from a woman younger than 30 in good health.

CDR3 in DNA: TGTGCCAGCAGTAGCACAGGGGACCGGAGAGATCAGCCCCAGCATTTT. It specifies CASSSTGDRRDQPQHF. The chain carries TRBV12-3 or TRBV12-4 and TRBJ1-5, with 7 bases matching TRBD1. This CDR3 contains 16 residues. The ends lost 5 bases at V and 5 bases at J; junction bases unmatched: 12.